This T cell receptor beta chain comes out of a study of blood T cell repertoires in COVID-19. Study context: Donors in the United States, Italy and Spain gave samples during acute or convalescent COVID-19. PBMCs, B-cell-depleted T cells, or T cells provided the cDNA or gDNA that made up the material.

V gave up 2 bases and J gave up 7 bases; unmatched junction bases: 2. This CDR3 is built from 14 residues. Germline V lookup: CDR1 SGHRS, CDR2 YFSETQ. The authors' processing: Using reference gene primer amplification, nucleated cell counts were estimated. The assay was immunoSEQ multiplex PCR, and TCRdb's table has in-frame clones only and misses some. V, J and clone size are taken as reported in that table, and D and trimming were inferred from the DNA itself. The sample carries roughly 290,000 clones, approximately 89% recorded once. The V call is TRBV5-1, the J call TRBJ2-1, with 11 bases aligning to TRBD2. The receptor was derived from a woman aged 45-60 years who had recovered from COVID-19. Specimen: peripheral blood. CDR3 sequence: CASSLLAGANEQFF. The CDR3 nucleotides read TGCGCCAGCAGCTTACTAGCGGGGGCAAATGAGCAGTTCTTC. Full variable domain (rest looked up from reference TRBV5-1 and TRBJ2-1): KAGVTQTPRYLIKTRGQQVTLSCSPISGHRSVSWYQQTPGQGLQFLFEYFSETQRNKGNFPGRFSGRQFSNSRSEMNVSTLELGDSALYLCASSLLAGANEQFFGPGTRLTVL.